These 21 T cell receptor beta chains were all obtained from the same sample, sequenced in a study of STAT3 mutations in large granular lymphocyte leukemia. Points from the study as a whole: Every T-cell large granular lymphocyte leukemia patient had at least one immunodominant TCR beta clonotype.

The table came from immunoSEQ multiplex PCR; TCRdb's copy has only in-frame clones and leaves some out. The table records about 12,000 clones, about 70% of them present only once. These receptors lack a known antigen. Sequencing was carried out using peripheral blood mononuclear cells. All receptors derive from a man aged 55 to 70 with T-cell large granular lymphocyte leukemia. Some clones in this sample may be carry-over from other donors' samples.

This sequence joins TRBV27 and TRBJ1-5; no firm D call. This CDR3 is built from 13 residues. V lost 6 bases and J lost 9, with 15 bases in between. The V gene's germline CDR1 is MNHEY and CDR2 SMNVEV (reference sequence). CDR3 DNA: TGTGCCAGCAGCCCTGGCCGGGTAGGGCCCCAGCATTTT. Translating gives CASSPGRVGPQHF.

This clone was seen only a few times. This chain joins TRBV30 and TRBJ1-1; 7 bases fit TRBD1. V was clipped by 0 bases and J by 8 bases; unmatched bases: 6. The CDR3 loop spans 13 amino acids. Germline CDR1 reads GTSNPN; CDR2 reads SVGIG (reference sequence). In DNA form, the CDR3 reads TGTGCCTGGAGTGTACATCAGGGGGGGGAAGCTTTCTTT. It encodes CAWSVHQGGEAFF.

CDR3 in DNA: TGTGCCAGCAGACGGGACGGAGACTACGAGCAGTACTTC. This encodes CASRRDGDYEQYF. This chain uses TRBV6-5 with TRBJ2-7; perhaps D is TRBD1 or TRBD2 (5 bases each). V lost 6 bases and J lost 3, with 12 bases in between. This CDR3 contains 13 residues. Germline V gene data show CDR1 as MNHEY and CDR2 as SVGAGI.

V and J are TRBV5-4 and TRBJ1-5; possibly TRBD1 for D (5 bases). Germline V CDR1 and CDR2: SGHNT, YYREEE (reference sequence). Trimming removed 4 bases at V and 3 bases at J, with 8 bases between. The CDR3 is 13 amino acids. CDR3 nucleotide sequence: TGTGCCAGCAGCCCGGGACCCAATCAGCCCCAGCATTTT. Translation gives CASSPGPNQPQHF. The full variable domain, with the rest looked up from reference TRBV5-4 and TRBJ1-5, is ETGVTQSPTHLIKTRGQQVTLRCSSQSGHNTVSWYQQALGQGPQFIFQYYREEENGRGNFPPRFSGLQFPNYSSELNVNALELDDSALYLCASSPGPNQPQHFGDGTRLSIL.

The chain has TRBV19 and TRBJ2-2; the D call may be TRBD1 or TRBD2 (6 bases each). The CDR3 sequence is 15 residues long. CDR1 LNHDA and CDR2 SQIVND come from the germline V gene (reference sequence). Between the trimmed V and J ends, which lost 6 bases and 5 bases, there was a span of 16 bases. The CDR3 loop reads CASSRGGGGTGELFF. Written as DNA, the CDR3 is TGTGCCAGTAGCCGAGGGGGAGGAGGGACCGGGGAGCTGTTTTTT.

The chain recombines TRBV5-1 with TRBJ1-1; D may be TRBD1 (5 bases). Germline V lookup: CDR1 SGHRS, CDR2 YFSETQ. The CDR3 contains 15 residues. V was clipped by 0 bases and J by 1 base, with 10 bases between them. The CDR3 sequence: CASSLAGQGNTEAFF. The CDR3 coding sequence is TGCGCCAGCAGCTTGGCAGGCCAGGGGAACACTGAAGCTTTCTTT.

V is TRBV28 and J is TRBJ2-1; 8 bases fit TRBD2. With 7 bases clipped from V and 3 bases from J, the junction kept 2 bases outside the gene matches. CDR1 is MDHEN, CDR2 SYDVKM, per germline. The CDR3 is 13 amino acids. The DNA for the CDR3 is TGTGCCAGCACCCGGGGGGGCTACAATGAGCAGTTCTTC. Translated, it gives CASTRGGYNEQFF.

V is TRBV10-3 and J is TRBJ2-3; D gene uncertain. Trimming left V 8 bases short and J 2 bases short, with 14 bases between. The CDR3 contains 14 residues. In germline, CDR1 is ENHRY, CDR2 SYGVKD. CDR3 protein: CAIASHPITDTQYF. In DNA, the CDR3 is TGTGCCATCGCTTCCCATCCCATCACAGATACGCAGTATTTT.

The rearrangement joins TRBV11-2 to TRBJ2-3; D gene uncertain. The CDR3 totals 16 residues. Germline CDR1 and CDR2: SGHAT and FQNNGV. V lost 6 bases to trimming and J lost 1 base, with 17 bases between them. CDR3 loop: CASRPLTRRGTDTQYF. The DNA of the CDR3 is TGTGCCAGCAGGCCCTTAACCCGACGGGGCACAGATACGCAGTATTTT.

V gene TRBV5-1 combines with J gene TRBJ1-4, with D uncertain. The CDR3 sequence is 14 residues long. Trimming removed 0 bases at V and 5 bases at J, with 8 bases between. Germline V gene lookup returns CDR1 SGHRS and CDR2 YFSETQ. The chain's CDR3 is CASSLVAANEKLFF. CDR3 sequence (DNA): TGCGCCAGCAGCTTGGTGGCAGCAAATGAAAAACTGTTTTTT.

J is TRBJ2-1 and V is TRBV7-8; D gene uncertain. Germline assignment: CDR1 SGHVS and CDR2 FQNEAQ. The ends were cut back, 6 bases at V and 7 bases at J, with 13 bases in the middle. The CDR3 is 13 residues long. The CDR3 coding sequence is TGTGCCAGCAGTTTAAGGGCAGTTAATGAGCAGTTCTTC. Encoded protein: CASSLRAVNEQFF. Using reference TRBV7-8 and TRBJ2-1 for the parts outside the CDR3, the full variable domain is GAGVSQSPRYKVAKRGQDVALRCDPISGHVSLFWYQQALGQGPEFLTYFQNEAQLDKSGLPSDRFFAERPEGSVSTLKIQRTQQEDSAVYLCASSLRAVNEQFFGPGTRLTVL.

This clone was seen a handful of times. The rearrangement joins TRBV19 to TRBJ1-1; D not resolved. The CDR3 contains 14 residues. Looked up from germline, CDR1 is LNHDA and CDR2 is SQIVND (reference sequence). V lost 6 bases to trimming and J lost 3 bases, with 14 bases between them. The CDR3 DNA sequence: TGTGCCAGTAGCCGATTGCCCGGGGACACTGAAGCTTTCTTT. Amino acid sequence: CASSRLPGDTEAFF.

The genes are TRBV5-1 and TRBJ2-5, with 8 bases matching TRBD1. Losses at the gene ends were 4 bases for V and 0 bases for J; bases not matched to a gene: 5. CDR3 length: 15 amino acids. Germline V gene lookup returns CDR1 SGHRS and CDR2 YFSETQ. CDR3 sequence (DNA): TGCGCCAGCAGCGATCCGACAGGGGACCAAGAGACCCAGTACTTC. It translates to CASSDPTGDQETQYF.

V and J are TRBV6-4 and TRBJ2-7, with TRBD2 identical over 9 bases. The germline CDR1 and CDR2 sequences are MRHNA and SNTAGT. Germline trimming cut 6 bases from V and 2 bases from J; bases unmatched to any gene: 17. CDR3 length: 18 residues. The CDR3 spells CASSAPKLAGKRPYEQYF. The CDR3 DNA reads TGTGCCAGCAGCGCGCCAAAGCTAGCGGGAAAAAGGCCCTACGAGCAGTACTTC.

The rearrangement joins TRBV30 to TRBJ2-7; a possible D gene is TRBD1 (6 bases). V was trimmed by 7 bases and J by 3 bases, leaving 10 bases between them. CDR1 is GTSNPN and CDR2 is SVGIG in the germline V gene (reference sequence). This CDR3 is 11 amino acids long. CDR3 amino acids: CASTQGYEQYF. For the CDR3, the DNA is TGTGCCTCAACACAGGGCTACGAGCAGTACTTC.

The J gene is TRBJ2-2, the V gene TRBV29-1; D gene ambiguous. CDR3 length: 14 amino acids. Germline values: CDR1 SQVTM, CDR2 ANQGSEA. V was trimmed by 6 bases and J by 0 bases, leaving 11 bases between them. The CDR3 spells CSVRSQPNTGELFF. CDR3 sequence (DNA): TGCAGCGTCCGGAGTCAGCCGAACACCGGGGAGCTGTTTTTT.

V and J are TRBV30 and TRBJ1-1; D remains unclear. Trimming shortened V by 4 bases and J by 9 bases, and 9 bases separated the two germline ends. The CDR3 loop spans 10 amino acids. Germline V gene lookup returns CDR1 GTSNPN and CDR2 SVGIG (reference sequence). For the CDR3, the DNA is TGTGCCTGGAAGGAAAGGAAAGCTTTCTTT. This codes for CAWKERKAFF. Together with reference TRBV30 and TRBJ1-1, the CDR3 gives the full variable domain: SQTIHQWPATLVQPVGSPLSLECTVEGTSNPNLYWYRQAAGRGLQLLFYSVGIGQISSEVPQNLSASRPQDRQFILSSKKLLLSDSGFYLCAWKERKAFFGQGTRLTVV.

This clone has only a few counts. V and J are TRBV5-4 and TRBJ2-3; D gene uncertain. V was trimmed by 0 bases and J by 0 bases, leaving 8 bases between them. Germline V gene sequence: CDR1 SGHNT, CDR2 YYREEE (reference sequence). This CDR3 has 15 amino acids. DNA of the CDR3: TGTGCCAGCAGCTTGGACGGTCGGAGCACAGATACGCAGTATTTT. Its translation is CASSLDGRSTDTQYF.

The count of this clone is one. The chain is built from TRBV25-1 and TRBJ1-2; TRBD1 agrees at 7 bases. The CDR3 sequence is 13 residues long. Germline V gene lookup returns CDR1 MGHDK and CDR2 SYGVNS. Germline trimming cut 4 bases from V and 4 bases from J; bases unmatched to any gene: 3. CDR3 sequence: CASSAGTAYGYTF. The DNA for the CDR3 is TGTGCCAGCAGTGCAGGGACAGCCTATGGCTACACCTTC.

The V call is TRBV9, the J call TRBJ1-1, with D unclear. CDR1 SGDLS and CDR2 YYNGEE come from the germline V gene. The V end was cut by 0 bases, the J end by 0 bases, with 15 bases between. The CDR3 has 17 residues. The CDR3 bases are TGTGCCAGCAGCGTAGCGGGTGGATTAAGCATGAACACTGAAGCTTTCTTT. It codes for CASSVAGGLSMNTEAFF. The full variable domain, completed using reference TRBV9 and TRBJ1-1, is DSGVTQTPKHLITATGQRVTLRCSPRSGDLSVYWYQQSLDQGLQFLIQYYNGEERAKGNILERFSAQQFPDLHSELNLSSLELGDSALYFCASSVAGGLSMNTEAFFGQGTRLTVV.

The sample holds one count of this clone. A read error may account for a junction end that differs from germline. The rearrangement joins TRBV5-1 to TRBJ2-5; weak D call: TRBD2 (6 bases). The CDR3 length is 13 residues. Germline V CDR1 and CDR2: SGHRS, YFSETQ. In DNA form, the CDR3 reads TGCGCCAGCACCTTGCGGGGCCAAGAGACCCAGTACTTC. Translated: CASTLRGQETQYF.